This TCR beta chain was retrieved from a study of T cells in Graves' hyperthyroidism and ophthalmopathy (dated by TCRdb to the late 2010s). General notes on the study: Peripheral blood was sampled at the time of initial diagnosis, prior to any treatment. To identify TCR V-J signatures that set the groups apart, the researchers used a discovery cohort of more than 95 patients, made up of 40 to 45 with Graves' ophthalmopathy and some 56 with stable Graves' hyperthyroidism. Whether ophthalmopathy could be predicted prospectively was tested in an independent validation cohort made up of under 20 hyperthyroidism patients plus 17 patients who later progressed to ophthalmopathy. The 100 or so discovery patients were divided at random into training and test sets in a 7:3 ratio. Thyroid tissue and blood T-cell repertoires from six or seven Graves' hyperthyroidism patients were also compared in the study. After blood sampling, hyperthyroidism patients were treated with methimazole at a starting dose of 30 mg daily, and ophthalmopathy patients were treated with high-dose intravenous methylprednisolone. The paper describes TCR Vbeta CDR3 sequencing of 135 peripheral blood samples, made up of 40 to 45 ophthalmopathy patients, 70 to 80 hyperthyroidism patients and roughly 17 progressor patients.

As regards this clonotype: Its target antigen remains unknown. No base qualities exist here, and no much larger clone lies one base off it.

What the research found in general, with its limitations: Sample size was not statistically predetermined, and blinding of investigators to group allocation was not performed. In validation, progression to ophthalmopathy was predicted by the model with about 70% sensitivity and roughly 76% specificity, a median of roughly 6.4 months before onset. A 13 V-J signature model separated ophthalmopathy from stable hyperthyroidism, with nearly 90% sensitivity and 81.08% specificity in cross-validation and 80%/75% in testing. Blood samples also contained most of the expanded thyroid clonotypes (frequency above 0.001), which suggests that blood repertoires may reflect thyroid immune responses.

The TCR beta CDR3 regions were amplified from the RNA transcripts. The TCR CDR3 was subjected to a first round of RT-PCR using the HTBI primer set and the Qiagen OneStep RT-PCR kit. A second multiplex PCR round built the libraries, followed by size selection and purification. Sequencing of the libraries was done on an Illumina HiSeq2000 using paired-end 100 bp reads. Under the source paper's analysis protocol: SOAPnuke was used to process the raw data, removing reads that contained adapters or uncalled bases, had a mean Phred below 15, or lacked an exact match to the constant primer or identifier. High-quality paired reads were merged with COPE v1.2.5, and unique nucleotide sequences were defined as clonotypes. MiTCR v1.1 was used to align the clonotypes against IMGT TRBV, TRBD and TRBJ reference segments. The analysis was restricted to V-J combinations with a frequency above 0.0001, which together covered approximately 99% of the repertoires. The TCS score was defined as the ratio of F50 (clonal expansion) to E x V (chaos), calculated using BLOSUM62-based TCRdist between CDR3 peptides within each V-J. Welch's t-statistics and random forest reduced roughly 540 V-J features to around 14, which were used in a naive Bayes classifier (R e1071). TCRdb cleaned the public reads at Q25 with fastp, built clones with MiXCR and kept in-frame beta chains. Each CDR3 protein gets just one entry, which takes the most common genes and DNA from the rows behind it. These V and J calls derive from TCRdb rather than the authors' analysis. This sample comprises fewer than 900,000 distinct CDR3 sequences, about a sixth of them detected only once. Under 8.5% of the sample is in the top ten clones.

Stable Graves' hyperthyroidism was defined as the absence of progression to ophthalmopathy over 18 months of follow-up. The hyperthyroidism patients were between 18 and 65 years old and newly diagnosed, with a disease duration of less than 2 months. Patients with uncontrolled infections, other autoimmune diseases, pregnancy or lactation were excluded. Clinical symptoms, serum thyroxine and TRAb, thyroid ultrasound, and orbital computed tomography formed the basis for the diagnoses. Ficoll-Paque density gradient centrifugation was used to isolate PBMCs from about 9 ml of fresh peripheral blood. Total RNA was extracted using Trizol reagent, and RNA quality was assessed on an Agilent 2100 Bioanalyzer. The germline V gene yields SGDLS for CDR1 and YYNGEE for CDR2. The CDR3 measures 16 amino acids from cysteine to phenylalanine. Only CDR3 DNA is held: 48 bases, read in frame from base 1. V loses 3 bases of germline sequence and J loses 0 bases, and the interval between the two ends is 10 bases.

The clonotype originates from a man younger than 35 with Graves' hyperthyroidism. Sequencing input: blood. The sequence is built from TRBV9 and TRBJ2-6, with TRBD2 as a weak D call on 6 bases. The DNA is TGTGCCAGCAGCGAGTGGCGGGGCTCTGGGGCCAACGTCCTGACTTTC. It translates to CASSEWRGSGANVLTF.